This T cell receptor (beta chain) was retrieved from a study of identical twins. Study-level results: Fewer insertions characterized abundant cord blood beta clonotypes, whereas memory repertoires showed none. It was possible that invariant MAIT and iNKT cells partly confounded the zero-insertion analyses.

TCRdb used MiXCR to reprocess the 5' RACE reads, holding one entry per CDR3 protein. The sample consists of 500,000 or so distinct CDR3 sequences, roughly an eighth of them appearing once. Germline assignment: CDR1 SGDLS and CDR2 YYNGEE. This CDR3 has 13 residues. The V end lost 1 base, the J end lost 9 bases, and 14 bases lay between the germline ends. Worth noting for this clonotype: Its specificity is not known.

This sample also belongs to another study, concerning yellow fever vaccine responses in identical twins. This second study notes: Reportedly, the T cell response mounted by twins to vaccine seemed partly convergent, partly personalized.

Sequencing was done on a sample of CD4+ T cells sorted from blood. The rearrangement links TRBV9 to TRBJ2-7; D uncertain. This clonotype was obtained from a woman between 18 and 30 years old in good health. The CDR3 nucleotides read TGTGCCAGCAGCGTAATCCGGGTACGTCGGCAGTACTTC. It translates to CASSVIRVRRQYF.